This T cell receptor (beta chain) was observed in a study of shared clonotypes between healthy human individuals. The method was immunoSEQ multiplex PCR; TCRdb's version includes in-frame clones alone and lacks a portion of them. The profile covers around 2.5 million clones, with over 85% appearing a single time and roughly 0.39% taken by the ten largest. The CDR3 spans 14 residues. Germline CDR1 reads SEHNR; CDR2 reads FQNEAQ (reference sequence). The V and J ends lost 4 bases and 4 bases respectively, with 11 bases between them. The chain joins TRBV7-9 to TRBJ2-1, with TRBD2 as a possible D gene (6 bases). The clonotype originates from a man aged 18 to 29 in good health. Some clones in this sample may be carry-over from other donors' samples. Sample: naive CD4+ T cells from PBMCs. Subset of the sample: CD45RA+ positively selected. Here the CDR3 DNA reads TGTGCCAGCAGCTCAGCGGGCTTTTACAATGAGCAGTTCTTC. Its protein is CASSSAGFYNEQFF. The full variable domain, its missing parts supplied by reference TRBV7-9 and TRBJ2-1, is DTGVSQNPRHKITKRGQNVTFRCDPISEHNRLYWYRQTLGQGPEFLTYFQNEAQLEKSRLLSDRFSAERPKGSFSTLEIQRTEQGDSAMYLCASSSAGFYNEQFFGPGTRLTVL.